The 27 T cell receptor beta chains presented below share a single source sample, sequenced in a study of blood T cell repertoires in COVID-19 (dated by TCRdb to 2019 to 2021). The library was generated by the immunoSEQ multiplex PCR assay. This immuneACCESS table, as held by TCRdb, lists in-frame sequences with V and J called but not all clones. Of the missing ones, under half trace to an unresolved V gene in checked studies; the others have no known cause. The sample data list approximately 130,000 clones, and 80% to 90% of these were observed just once. The top ten constitute approximately 27% of the sample. Source material: peripheral blood. These receptors were collected from a man aged 65 to 79 with active or convalescent COVID-19.

This chain joins TRBV15 and TRBJ1-5; 11 nucleotides align to TRBD1. Unmatched junction bases numbered 13, after V lost 3 bases and J lost 3 bases. The CDR3 runs 19 residues. Germline CDR1 is LNHNV and CDR2 is YYDKDF (reference sequence). CDR3 sequence reads: CATSSHGQGATFLNQPQHF. CDR3 nucleotide sequence: TGTGCCACCAGCAGCCACGGACAGGGGGCGACCTTCCTCAATCAGCCCCAGCATTTT.

This sequence joins TRBV19 and TRBJ1-1, with a weak D call TRBD1 (5 bases). Per the germline V gene, CDR1 is LNHDA and CDR2 is SQIVND (reference sequence). With 4 bases removed from V and 2 bases from J, the gap between germline ends came to 14 bases. This CDR3 is 15 amino acids long. CDR3 loop: CASSTGAGTNTEAFF. The DNA of the CDR3 is TGTGCCAGTAGTACCGGGGCAGGGACTAACACTGAAGCTTTCTTT. Drawing the rest from reference TRBV19 and TRBJ1-1, the complete variable domain is DGGITQSPKYLFRKEGQNVTLSCEQNLNHDAMYWYRQDPGQGLRLIYYSQIVNDFQKGDIAEGYSVSREKKESFPLTVTSAQKNPTAFYLCASSTGAGTNTEAFFGQGTRLTVV.

The chain employs TRBV7-8 and TRBJ2-2; TRBD2 matches at 10 bases. The CDR3 runs 15 residues. The germline CDR1 and CDR2 sequences are SGHVS and FQNEAQ. V was clipped by 4 bases and J by 6 bases; unmatched bases: 5. The CDR3 DNA reads TGTGCCAGCAGCTGGCTAGCGGGAGAATCCGGGGAGCTGTTTTTT. Residues: CASSWLAGESGELFF.

This chain links TRBV4-1 with TRBJ2-7, with TRBD1 identical over 7 bases. With 0 bases clipped from V and 4 bases from J, the junction kept 9 bases outside the gene matches. This CDR3 is built from 16 residues. Germline V gene data show CDR1 as MGHRA and CDR2 as YSYEKL. CDR3 in DNA: TGCGCCAGCAGCCAAGATTCCGGGACAGAGGGATACGAGCAGTACTTC. Its translation: CASSQDSGTEGYEQYF.

The J gene is TRBJ1-5, the V gene TRBV19, with 7 nucleotides matching TRBD1. This CDR3 has 17 amino acids. Germline V gene sequence: CDR1 LNHDA, CDR2 SQIVND (reference sequence). The V gene end was trimmed by 3 bases and the J gene end by 2 bases; junction bases not matched to a gene: 10. The CDR3 protein is CASSILRQGSGNQPQHF. CDR3 sequence (DNA): TGTGCCAGTAGTATCCTCCGACAGGGAAGTGGCAATCAGCCCCAGCATTTT.

The J gene is TRBJ1-1, the V gene TRBV6-5, with 9 bases that match TRBD1. The ends lost 6 bases at V and 5 bases at J; junction bases unmatched: 1. Germline-derived CDR1 and CDR2 are MNHEY and SVGAGI. The CDR3 has 12 amino acids. CDR3: CASRTGGTEAFF. The CDR3 DNA follows: TGTGCCAGCAGGACAGGGGGAACTGAAGCTTTCTTT.

This clone was seen once. The chain is built from TRBV19 and TRBJ1-5; no firm D call. V was clipped by 3 bases and J by 2 bases, with 20 bases between them. Per the germline V gene, CDR1 is LNHDA and CDR2 is SQIVND (reference sequence). The CDR3 loop spans 18 amino acids. The CDR3 coding sequence is TGTGCCAGTAGTATGCCCCGCTTCGGGTCACTGGGCAATCAGCCCCAGCATTTT. The encoded protein is CASSMPRFGSLGNQPQHF. Filled out from reference TRBV19 and TRBJ1-5, the complete variable domain reads DGGITQSPKYLFRKEGQNVTLSCEQNLNHDAMYWYRQDPGQGLRLIYYSQIVNDFQKGDIAEGYSVSREKKESFPLTVTSAQKNPTAFYLCASSMPRFGSLGNQPQHFGDGTRLSIL.

CDR3 loop: CASSQEASLQETQYF. In DNA, the CDR3 is TGCGCCAGCAGCCAAGAAGCTTCTTTACAAGAGACCCAGTACTTC. The J gene is TRBJ2-5, the V gene TRBV4-1; D ambiguous. The CDR3 length is 15 residues. The germline CDR1 and CDR2 sequences are MGHRA and YSYEKL. V lost 0 bases, J lost 2 bases, and 10 bases lay in between.

The chain couples TRBV7-9 to TRBJ1-3; D gene unclear. The CDR3 length is 15 residues. V was shortened by 2 bases and J by 8 bases, with 16 bases between the two germline ends. Germline CDR1 is SEHNR and CDR2 is FQNEAQ (reference sequence). CDR3 sequence: CASSLKEGNWDTIYF. In nucleotides, the CDR3 is TGTGCCAGCAGCTTAAAAGAGGGTAATTGGGACACCATATATTTT.

This chain links TRBV24-1 with TRBJ2-1, with a weak D call TRBD2 (7 bases). CDR1 and CDR2 (germline): KGHDR, SFDVKD. Trimming left V 5 bases short and J 6 bases short, with 19 bases between. The length of the CDR3 is 16 residues. The CDR3 sequence: CATSVPGRGAVNEQFF. CDR3 nucleotides: TGTGCCACCAGTGTCCCTGGCCGGGGGGCAGTCAATGAGCAGTTCTTC.

This clone was recorded once. CDR3: CASSVAVSYEQYF. CDR3 coding DNA: TGTGCCAGCAGCGTAGCGGTTTCCTACGAGCAGTACTTC. The V and J genes are TRBV11-2 and TRBJ2-7; D perhaps matches TRBD2 (6 bases). The CDR3 is made up of 13 amino acids. V was shortened by 5 bases and J by 1 base, with 9 bases between the two germline ends. Germline loops: CDR1 SGHAT, CDR2 FQNNGV.

In its sample, this clone was seen a few times. V is TRBV7-9 and J is TRBJ2-5; possibly TRBD1 for D (6 bases). V was cut by 1 base and J by 3 bases, with 9 bases left in between. CDR1 is SEHNR, CDR2 FQNEAQ, per germline (reference sequence). This CDR3 has 14 amino acids. The CDR3 spells CASSLDQGKETQYF. The CDR3, as DNA: TGTGCCAGCAGCTTAGACCAGGGGAAAGAGACCCAGTACTTC.

The chain carries TRBV3-1 (or the pseudogene TRBV3-2) and TRBJ2-7, with D possibly matching TRBD2 (5 bases). Per the germline V gene, CDR1 is LGHDT and CDR2 is YNNKEL (reference sequence). This CDR3 region has 16 residues. With 0 bases removed from V and 4 bases from J, the gap between germline ends came to 16 bases. CDR3 sequence reads: CASSQDKEVLRYEQYF. In DNA, the CDR3 is TGTGCCAGCAGCCAAGATAAGGAGGTCTTACGTTACGAGCAGTACTTC.

The chain joins TRBV12-3 or TRBV12-4 to TRBJ1-4; maybe TRBD1 (6 bases). CDR3 length: 13 amino acids. Between the trimmed V and J ends, which lost 6 bases and 8 bases, there was a span of 13 bases. The CDR3 loop is CASRDRSGEKLFF. The CDR3 nucleotides read TGTGCCAGCAGAGACAGGTCCGGGGAAAAACTGTTTTTT.

This clone was observed once. The gene calls are TRBV6-2 or TRBV6-3 and TRBJ1-3; 7 bases align to TRBD1. CDR3 length: 14 residues. Trimming at V came to 5 bases and at J to 9 bases, leaving 10 bases not matched to a gene. Germline V gives CDR1 MNHEY, CDR2 SVGEGT. The CDR3 spells CASSPGQVVITIYF. The CDR3 DNA reads as TGTGCCAGCAGTCCAGGACAGGTGGTTATCACCATATATTTT.

The genes are TRBV14 and TRBJ1-2, with a possible D match to TRBD1 (6 bases). CDR1 and CDR2 (germline): SGHDN, FVKESK. With 4 bases removed from V and 1 base from J, the gap between germline ends came to 13 bases. CDR3 length: 15 amino acids. This CDR3 reads CASSRGTGINYGYTF. In DNA form, the CDR3 reads TGTGCCAGCAGCCGGGGAACAGGGATTAACTATGGCTACACCTTC.

The V gene is TRBV28, the J gene TRBJ2-2; 7 positions match TRBD1. Unmatched junction bases numbered 16, after V lost 2 bases and J lost 1 base. Germline V lookup: CDR1 MDHEN, CDR2 SYDVKM. CDR3 length: 20 amino acids. The CDR3 loop reads CASSLVKPGQRLRNTGELFF. DNA for the CDR3: TGTGCCAGCAGTTTAGTAAAGCCGGGACAGAGACTCAGGAACACCGGGGAGCTGTTTTTT.

As concerns this clone: One end of the junction fails to match germline, which may point to a read error. The V gene is TRBV7-9, the J gene TRBJ1-4; possible D gene TRBD1, 5 bases. CDR3 size: 12 residues. Germline CDR1 is SEHNR and CDR2 is FQNEAQ (reference sequence). The CDR3 reads CCGGGANEKLFF. As DNA, the CDR3 is TGCTGTGGCGGGGGTGCTAATGAAAAACTGTTTTTT.

The chain combines TRBV11-2 with TRBJ2-5; a possible D gene is TRBD1 (5 bases). V lost 4 bases, J lost 2 bases, and 8 bases lay in between. The CDR3 totals 13 residues. Per the germline V gene, CDR1 is SGHAT and CDR2 is FQNNGV. In DNA, the CDR3 is TGTGCCAGCAGCTCCGCAGGGCAAGAGACCCAGTACTTC. It translates to CASSSAGQETQYF. Full variable domain (outside the CDR3, taken from reference TRBV11-2 and TRBJ2-5): EAGVAQSPRYKIIEKRQSVAFWCNPISGHATLYWYQQILGQGPKLLIQFQNNGVVDDSQLPKDRFSAERLKGVDSTLKIQPAKLEDSAVYLCASSSAGQETQYFGPGTRLLVL.

The chain joins TRBV6-5 to TRBJ2-5; TRBD2 is a possible D gene (8 bases). The V end lost 6 bases, the J end lost 6 bases, and 20 bases lay between the germline ends. The CDR3 is 15 amino acids. Germline CDR1 reads MNHEY; CDR2 reads SVGAGI. The CDR3 DNA follows: TGTGCCAGCAGCGGGGGGGACAGTGTGGGAAAGACCCAGTACTTC. It yields the protein CASSGGDSVGKTQYF.

CDR3 in amino acids: CASRSGSTYEQYF. CDR3 DNA sequence: TGTGCCAGCAGGTCTGGTAGCACCTACGAGCAGTACTTC. The chain joins TRBV6-5 to TRBJ2-7; D call uncertain. The ends were cut back, 6 bases at V and 2 bases at J, with 11 bases in the middle. Germline V CDR1 and CDR2: MNHEY, SVGAGI. The CDR3 is made up of 13 amino acids.

The rearrangement links TRBV2 to TRBJ1-5; a weak D match, TRBD1 (6 bases). Germline V gene lookup returns CDR1 SNHLY and CDR2 FYNNEI. The V and J ends lost 2 bases and 6 bases respectively, with 17 bases between them. CDR3 length equals 16 residues. Here the CDR3 DNA reads TGTGCCAGCAGTGAAAACTGGGCAGGGGCCGGTCAGCCCCAGCATTTT. Its protein product is CASSENWAGAGQPQHF.

The chain carries TRBV2 and TRBJ2-5, with D possibly TRBD2 on 5 matching bases. From germline, CDR1 is SNHLY and CDR2 FYNNEI. Deletions cut 0 bases from V and 2 bases from J, with 7 bases between. The CDR3 is made up of 14 amino acids. As DNA, the CDR3 is TGTGCCAGCAGTGAAGCAGGGAGACAAGAGACCCAGTACTTC. Translated, it gives CASSEAGRQETQYF.

The chain couples TRBV4-2 to TRBJ2-3; no clear D gene. The CDR3 totals 13 residues. The ends were cut back, 4 bases at V and 3 bases at J, with 8 bases in the middle. Germline V gene sequence: CDR1 LGHNA, CDR2 YNFKEQ. Here the CDR3 reads CASSPMATDTQYF. CDR3 bases: TGTGCCAGCAGCCCCATGGCAACAGATACGCAGTATTTT.

This clone was seen a single time. The chain joins TRBV10-3 to TRBJ1-5; D gene ambiguous. The V end lost 0 bases, the J end lost 7 bases, and 13 bases lay between the germline ends. Germline CDR1 is ENHRY and CDR2 is SYGVKD. CDR3 size: 15 residues. CDR3 sequence reads: CAISESGRLRQPQHF. The CDR3 bases are TGTGCCATCAGTGAGTCGGGCAGGCTGCGACAGCCCCAGCATTTT.

V and J are TRBV19 and TRBJ2-5; 8 bases align to TRBD1. CDR3 length: 13 residues. Germline V CDR1 and CDR2: LNHDA, SQIVND (reference sequence). The V segment lost 6 bases and the J segment 5 bases; nucleotides outside the gene matches: 5. CDR3 protein: CASRAGGVETQYF. In DNA form, the CDR3 reads TGTGCCAGTAGAGCAGGGGGCGTGGAGACCCAGTACTTC.

The genes are TRBV6-1 and TRBJ1-1; 9 bases map to TRBD1. Trimming took 0 bases from V and 4 from J; bases not matched to a gene: 3. The CDR3 consists of 15 residues. CDR1 MNHNS and CDR2 SASEGT come from the germline V gene. The CDR3 region is CASSEATGQGTEAFF. The CDR3 bases are TGTGCCAGCAGTGAAGCCACGGGACAGGGCACTGAAGCTTTCTTT.